Here is one T cell receptor beta chain with its context. What it binds is not known. This record belongs to a study of T cell repertoires in aging, cancer and after chemotherapy. In the study overall: Glioblastoma patients receiving temozolomide-based therapy gave paired samples before and after chemotherapy. About 8.8 million TCR reads were in the whole dataset. Regarding the study as a whole: Age-matched healthy donors had significantly more diverse, less clonal blood TCR repertoires than untreated cancer patients.

TRB rearrangements spanning V, D and J were amplified using mixed TRB-A/B primers. MiXCR was run by TCRdb on the multiplex PCR reads, yielding one entry per CDR3 protein. The data hold 1,500 to 2,000 distinct CDR3 sequences, with approximately 40% observed a single time. TCR beta rearrangements were amplified from peripheral blood genomic DNA. The germline gives CDR1 SGHNT, CDR2 YYREEE (reference sequence). V gave up 5 bases and J gave up 0 bases, with 20 bases separating them. The CDR3 is 18 residues long. This receptor was identified in a human donor with a solid tumor. V and J are TRBV5-4 and TRBJ2-2; D is possibly TRBD1 or TRBD2 (5 bases each). Sample: blood. This chain's CDR3 is CASRRLGGGTANTGELFF. DNA of the CDR3: TGTGCCAGCAGGCGATTGGGTGGGGGAACGGCGAACACCGGGGAGCTGTTTTTT.